This T cell receptor (beta chain) was captured by sequencing in a study of T cell repertoires in cytomegalovirus infection. Study-wide background: Public TCR beta signature analysis indicated the presence of both CMV infection and matching HLA type.

Germline CDR1 is SGHVS and CDR2 is FNYEAQ. The CDR3 runs 15 residues. Trimming shortened V by 1 base and J by 1 base, and 11 bases separated the two germline ends. Concerning this clonotype: Its antigen is unidentified.

Study-wide results and limits: Cumulative frequency of public TCR beta families picked out carriers of CMV plus the relevant HLA. Clonotypes of TCR beta that were HLA-C-restricted and CMV-specific dominated the ex vivo response.

TCRdb re-analysed the reads in MiXCR, keeping a single row per CDR3 protein. The sample gives about 700,000 distinct CDR3 sequences, around a third of which show up once; 15% to 20% is in the top ten. The sequence was obtained from a human donor in good health (CMV status not recorded). Some clones in this sample may be carry-over from other donors' samples. The chain is built from TRBV7-6 and TRBJ2-7; perhaps TRBD1 as D (6 bases). This specimen was cultured PBMCs, taken from culture after CMV antigen stimulation. The CDR3 here is CASSLGTDSSYEQYF. The CDR3 DNA is TGTGCCAGCAGCTTAGGGACAGATAGTTCCTACGAGCAGTACTTC.